This T cell receptor beta chain was profiled in a study of identical twins. Trimming removed 3 bases from V and 6 bases from J, with 15 bases in between. CDR1 and CDR2 from the germline V gene are LNHDA and SQIVND (reference sequence). This CDR3 spans 15 amino acids. Points on this clonotype: As yet, its antigen is unknown.

From the 5' RACE reads, TCRdb called clonotypes with MiXCR, one entry per CDR3 protein. The repertoire has approximately 220,000 distinct CDR3 sequences, less than 8% of them found once; the top ten carry around 2.1%. Study-level results: Out-of-frame alpha sequences shared by twins showed excess low generation probability. Fewer insertions characterized abundant cord blood beta clonotypes, whereas memory repertoires showed none.

These data were likewise used in another study, on yellow fever vaccine responses in identical twins.

This receptor was identified in a woman aged 18-29 years in good health. This chain connects TRBV19 to TRBJ2-1; weak D call: TRBD2 (6 bases). Sequencing input: memory (CD45RO+) T cells sorted from blood. Here the CDR3 reads CASSIVAGTGNEQFF. The CDR3 DNA is TGTGCCAGTAGTATTGTGGCGGGAACCGGCAATGAGCAGTTCTTC.